This T cell receptor (beta chain) was recorded in a study of a mutant IDH1 vaccine in newly diagnosed glioma. The CDR3 contains 15 residues. Germline lookup yields CDR1 SGDLS and CDR2 YYNGEE. This clone was seen only once. Germline and junction disagree at one end, which may indicate a read error. Time point noted: baseline, week 1 (first vaccination visit). The treatment is: pre-vaccination baseline after standard-of-care therapy. TCRdb keeps only in-frame clones here, not all; method: immunoSEQ multiplex PCR. The sample contains some 15,000 clones, nearly 97% of which appear only once. This TCR was sampled from a woman in her late teens or twenties with glioma. Some clones in this sample may be carry-over from other donors' samples. This chain links TRBV9 with TRBJ2-1; TRBD2 matches at 10 bases. The sequencing here drew on peripheral blood mononuclear cells (PBMCs), taken from a glioma patient treated with radiotherapy, temozolomide or both. The CDR3 spells CASRVGLAADNEQFF. Written as DNA, the CDR3 is TGTGCCAGCAGGGTAGGACTAGCGGCCGACAATGAGCAGTTCTTC. Together with reference TRBV9 and TRBJ2-1, the CDR3 gives the full variable domain: DSGVTQTPKHLITATGQRVTLRCSPRSGDLSVYWYQQSLDQGLQFLIQYYNGEERAKGNILERFSAQQFPDLHSELNLSSLELGDSALYFCASRVGLAADNEQFFGPGTRLTVL.